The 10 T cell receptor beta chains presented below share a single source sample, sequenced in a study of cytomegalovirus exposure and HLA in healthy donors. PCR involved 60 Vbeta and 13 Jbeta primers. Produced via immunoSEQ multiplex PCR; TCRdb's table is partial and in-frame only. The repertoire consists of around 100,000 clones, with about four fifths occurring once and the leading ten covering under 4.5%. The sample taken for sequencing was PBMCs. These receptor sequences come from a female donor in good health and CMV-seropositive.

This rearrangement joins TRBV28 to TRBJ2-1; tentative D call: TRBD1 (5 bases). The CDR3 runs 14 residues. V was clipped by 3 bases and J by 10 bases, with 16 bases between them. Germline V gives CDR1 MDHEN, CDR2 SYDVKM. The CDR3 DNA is TGTGCCAGCAGTTTCGTGTCAGGGCGTAACGAGCAGTTCTTC. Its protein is CASSFVSGRNEQFF.

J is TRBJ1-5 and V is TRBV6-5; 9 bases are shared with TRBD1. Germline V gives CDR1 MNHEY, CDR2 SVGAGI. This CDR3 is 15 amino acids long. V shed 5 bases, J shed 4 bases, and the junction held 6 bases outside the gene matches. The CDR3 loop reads CASSPGTGNNQPQHF. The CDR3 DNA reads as TGTGCCAGCAGTCCAGGGACAGGGAATAATCAGCCCCAGCATTTT.

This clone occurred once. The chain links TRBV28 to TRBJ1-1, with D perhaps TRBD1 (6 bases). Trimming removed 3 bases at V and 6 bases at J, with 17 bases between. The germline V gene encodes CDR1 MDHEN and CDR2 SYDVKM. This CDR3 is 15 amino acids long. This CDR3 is CASSFQGRTAAEAFF. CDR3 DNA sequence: TGTGCCAGCAGTTTCCAAGGACGGACAGCCGCTGAAGCTTTCTTT. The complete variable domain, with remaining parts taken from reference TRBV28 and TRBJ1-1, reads DVKVTQSSRYLVKRTGEKVFLECVQDMDHENMFWYRQDPGLGLRLIYFSYDVKMKEKGDIPEGYSVSREKKERFSLILESASTNQTSMYLCASSFQGRTAAEAFFGQGTRLTVV.

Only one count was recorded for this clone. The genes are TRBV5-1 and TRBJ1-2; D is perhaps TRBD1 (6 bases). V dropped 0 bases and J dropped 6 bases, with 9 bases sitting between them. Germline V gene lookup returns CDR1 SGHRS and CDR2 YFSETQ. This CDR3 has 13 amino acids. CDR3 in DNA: TGCGCCAGCAGCTTGGGGACAGCGCATGGCTACACCTTC. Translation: CASSLGTAHGYTF. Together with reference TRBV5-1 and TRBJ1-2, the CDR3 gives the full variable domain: KAGVTQTPRYLIKTRGQQVTLSCSPISGHRSVSWYQQTPGQGLQFLFEYFSETQRNKGNFPGRFSGRQFSNSRSEMNVSTLELGDSALYLCASSLGTAHGYTFGSGTRLTVV.

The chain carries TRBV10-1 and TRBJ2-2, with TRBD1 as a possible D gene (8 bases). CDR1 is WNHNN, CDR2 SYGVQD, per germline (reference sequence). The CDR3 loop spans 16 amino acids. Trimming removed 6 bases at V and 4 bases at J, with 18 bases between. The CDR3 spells CASRARGRGITGELFF. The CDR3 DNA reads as TGCGCCAGCAGGGCCAGGGGGCGGGGGATCACCGGGGAGCTGTTTTTT.

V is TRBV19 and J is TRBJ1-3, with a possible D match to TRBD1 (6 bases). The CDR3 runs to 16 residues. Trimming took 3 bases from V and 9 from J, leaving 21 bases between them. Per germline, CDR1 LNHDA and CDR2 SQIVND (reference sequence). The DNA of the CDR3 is TGTGCCAGTAGTATTCTGTGGACAGCGGGGAGGGGCACCATATATTTT. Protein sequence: CASSILWTAGRGTIYF.

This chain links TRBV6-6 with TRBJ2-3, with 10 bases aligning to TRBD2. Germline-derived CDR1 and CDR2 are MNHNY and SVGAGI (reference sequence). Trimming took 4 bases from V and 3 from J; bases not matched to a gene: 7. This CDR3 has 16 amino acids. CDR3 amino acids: CASSFSGGAYTDTQYF. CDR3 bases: TGTGCCAGCAGTTTCAGCGGGGGGGCCTATACAGATACGCAGTATTTT.

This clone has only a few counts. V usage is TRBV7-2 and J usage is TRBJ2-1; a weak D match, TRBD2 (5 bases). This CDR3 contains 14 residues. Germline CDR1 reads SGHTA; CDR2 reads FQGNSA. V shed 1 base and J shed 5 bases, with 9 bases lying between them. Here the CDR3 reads CASSLGGSDNEQFF. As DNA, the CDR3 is TGTGCCAGCAGCTTAGGTGGGAGTGACAATGAGCAGTTCTTC.

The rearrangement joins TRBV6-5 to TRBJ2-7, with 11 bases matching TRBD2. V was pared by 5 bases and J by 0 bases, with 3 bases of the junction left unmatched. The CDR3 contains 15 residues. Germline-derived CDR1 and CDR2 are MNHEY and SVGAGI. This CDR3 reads CASSKGLAVSYEQYF. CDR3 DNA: TGTGCCAGCAGTAAGGGACTAGCGGTCTCCTACGAGCAGTACTTC.

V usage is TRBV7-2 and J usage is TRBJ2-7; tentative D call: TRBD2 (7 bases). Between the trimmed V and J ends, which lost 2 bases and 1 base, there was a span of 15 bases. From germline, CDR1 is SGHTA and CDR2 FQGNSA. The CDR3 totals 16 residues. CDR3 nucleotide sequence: TGTGCCAGCAGCTTAAGCGGAGGGGGGGGGTCCTACGAGCAGTACTTC. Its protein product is CASSLSGGGGSYEQYF.